This TCR beta chain was observed in a study of T cells in Graves' hyperthyroidism and ophthalmopathy. On the study more broadly: At the time of initial diagnosis and before any treatment, peripheral blood was collected.

Whole-study findings and limits: In validation, the model predicted ophthalmopathy. These predictions came a median about 6 months before onset.

The V end lost 1 base, the J end lost 5 bases, and 9 bases lay between the germline ends. Germline CDR1 is MGHRA and CDR2 is YSYEKL. The CDR3 is 15 amino acids. Comment on this clonotype: The antigen is unknown.

In patients aged 18 to 65, hyperthyroidism was newly diagnosed, with duration under 2 months. Predating any ophthalmopathy symptoms, the blood sample was taken at first hyperthyroidism diagnosis. It was RNA transcripts that yielded the amplified TCR beta CDR3 regions. The HTBI primer set was used in a first-round RT-PCR of the TCR CDR3. One entry per CDR3 protein, called by TCRdb with MiXCR from the multiplex PCR reads. The sample lists approximately 720,000 distinct CDR3 sequences, around 19% occurring once. The receptor's source is a woman between 45 and 60 years old with Graves' hyperthyroidism that later progressed to Graves' ophthalmopathy. Sample: blood. The chain links TRBV4-1 to TRBJ1-6; D is ambiguous. CDR3 in DNA: TGCGCCAGCAGCCAAGTACTTGGAGATAATTCACCCCTCCACTTT. As protein: CASSQVLGDNSPLHF.